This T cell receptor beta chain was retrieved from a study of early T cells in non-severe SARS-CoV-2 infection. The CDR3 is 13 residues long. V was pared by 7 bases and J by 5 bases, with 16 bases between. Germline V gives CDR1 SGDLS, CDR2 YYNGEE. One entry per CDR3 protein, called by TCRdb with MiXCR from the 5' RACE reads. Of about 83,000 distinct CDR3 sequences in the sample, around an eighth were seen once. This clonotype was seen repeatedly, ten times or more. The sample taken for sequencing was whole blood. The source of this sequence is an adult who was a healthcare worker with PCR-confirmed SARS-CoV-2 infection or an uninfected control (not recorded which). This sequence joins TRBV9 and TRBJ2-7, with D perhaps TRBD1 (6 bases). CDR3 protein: CASLVTGINEQYF. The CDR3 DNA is TGTGCCAGCTTGGTGACAGGTATCAACGAGCAGTACTTC. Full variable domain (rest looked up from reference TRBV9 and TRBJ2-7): DSGVTQTPKHLITATGQRVTLRCSPRSGDLSVYWYQQSLDQGLQFLIQYYNGEERAKGNILERFSAQQFPDLHSELNLSSLELGDSALYFCASLVTGINEQYFGPGTRLTVT.